The next 17 T cell receptor beta chains were all read from a single sample in a study of cytomegalovirus exposure and HLA in healthy donors. The primer mix had 60 Vbeta and 13 Jbeta primers. Data came from immunoSEQ multiplex PCR; TCRdb stores just in-frame clones and leaves some out. The repertoire holds 80,000 or so clones, over 9% seen once, with over 20% in the top ten. Input material: PBMCs. Every receptor here comes from a man in his sixties in good health and CMV-seropositive.

This clone was seen a handful of times. The chain carries TRBV6-4 and TRBJ2-3; TRBD2 matches 7 bases. The germline CDR1 and CDR2 sequences are MRHNA and SNTAGT. V trimming: 6 bases; J trimming: 4 bases; junction bases outside the gene matches: 13. The CDR3 runs to 16 residues. CDR3 DNA: TGTGCCAGCAGCCAGACTAGCCGGAGCGAGGCAGATACGCAGTATTTT. As protein: CASSQTSRSEADTQYF.

This rearrangement joins TRBV7-8 to TRBJ1-1, with TRBD1 as a possible D gene (6 bases). Trimming took off 3 bases at V and 11 bases at J, with 13 bases between the two ends. The CDR3 loop spans 12 amino acids. The V gene's germline CDR1 is SGHVS and CDR2 FQNEAQ. The CDR3, as DNA: TGTGCCAGCAGCTTGGGGCAGGGGACGGCTTTCTTT. Translation gives CASSLGQGTAFF.

This clone has a handful of counts. V gene TRBV29-1 combines with J gene TRBJ1-1; D remains ambiguous. The CDR3 is 13 residues long. V lost 7 bases and J 1 base, leaving 13 bases between the germline ends. CDR1 SQVTM and CDR2 ANQGSEA come from the germline V gene. The CDR3 region is CSGSEGGNTEAFF. The CDR3 DNA is TGCAGCGGTTCTGAGGGAGGGAACACTGAAGCTTTCTTT. Drawing the rest from reference TRBV29-1 and TRBJ1-1, the complete variable domain is SAVISQKPSRDICQRGTSLTIQCQVDSQVTMMFWYRQQPGQSLTLIATANQGSEATYESGFVIDKFPISRPNLTFSTLTVSNMSPEDSSIYLCSGSEGGNTEAFFGQGTRLTVV.

The chain joins TRBV5-4 to TRBJ2-7; TRBD2 aligns across 14 bases. J gave up 2 bases and V 4 bases, and 2 bases lay outside the gene matches. CDR3 size: 15 residues. The germline gives CDR1 SGHNT, CDR2 YYREEE (reference sequence). For the CDR3, the DNA is TGTGCCAGCAGCGCGGGACTAGCGGGGGCCTACGAGCAGTACGTC. Protein product: CASSAGLAGAYEQYV.

The V and J genes are TRBV6-1 and TRBJ2-7; no clear D gene. Per germline, CDR1 MNHNS and CDR2 SASEGT. The CDR3 runs to 11 residues. V was cut by 3 bases and J by 3 bases, with 3 bases left in between. The CDR3 bases are TGTGCCAGCAGTGACCTCTACGAGCAGTACTTC. It translates to CASSDLYEQYF.

This rearrangement joins TRBV29-1 to TRBJ2-1, with 15 bases lining up with TRBD2. Germline V gene lookup returns CDR1 SQVTM and CDR2 ANQGSEA. Unmatched junction bases numbered 7, after V lost 1 base and J lost 6 bases. The CDR3 contains 17 residues. The CDR3 DNA reads as TGCAGCGTTGAAGGGCGGACTAGCGGGAGGGCAAGCAATGAGCAGTTCTTC. Its translation: CSVEGRTSGRASNEQFF.

This chain uses TRBV7-6 with TRBJ2-7, with TRBD2 matching over 10 bases. J gave up 1 base and V 5 bases, and 5 bases lay outside the gene matches. Germline CDR1 reads SGHVS; CDR2 reads FNYEAQ. The CDR3 has 15 amino acids. CDR3 nucleotide sequence: TGTGCCAGCAGCCCTTTAGCGGGGGGTTCCTACGAGCAGTACTTC. This codes for CASSPLAGGSYEQYF.

The chain couples TRBV19 to TRBJ2-7; TRBD1 might be the D (5 bases). Trimming took 3 bases from V and 3 from J, leaving 9 bases between them. This CDR3 is 13 amino acids long. In germline, CDR1 is LNHDA, CDR2 SQIVND (reference sequence). CDR3 region: CASSISRDYEQYF. In nucleotides, the CDR3 is TGTGCCAGTAGTATTTCCAGGGACTACGAGCAGTACTTC. Full variable domain (missing parts from reference TRBV19 and TRBJ2-7): DGGITQSPKYLFRKEGQNVTLSCEQNLNHDAMYWYRQDPGQGLRLIYYSQIVNDFQKGDIAEGYSVSREKKESFPLTVTSAQKNPTAFYLCASSISRDYEQYFGPGTRLTVT.

This clone was recorded a few times. V gene TRBV10-3 combines with J gene TRBJ2-1; 13 nucleotides line up with TRBD2. With V trimmed by 10 bases and J by 8 bases, 17 bases remained unmatched. The CDR3 spans 17 residues. Germline V gene data show CDR1 as ENHRY and CDR2 as SYGVKD. The CDR3 bases are TGTGCCACGAGGGGGGAGACTAGCGGGAGGAGTAGCGATGAGCAGTTCTTC. It translates to CATRGETSGRSSDEQFF.

CDR3 protein: CASSSTGGWRTEAFF. CDR3 nucleotides: TGTGCCAGCAGCTCGACAGGAGGTTGGCGCACTGAAGCTTTCTTT. This rearrangement joins TRBV11-2 to TRBJ1-1; a weak D match, TRBD1 (6 bases). The CDR3 is made up of 15 amino acids. The V gene's germline CDR1 is SGHAT and CDR2 FQNNGV. Deletions cut 4 bases from V and 4 bases from J, with 16 bases between.

This clone turned up a few times. The genes are TRBV30 and TRBJ2-7; D ambiguous. Germline loops: CDR1 GTSNPN, CDR2 SVGIG (reference sequence). The CDR3 is 11 amino acids. V lost 0 bases to trimming and J lost 5 bases, with 5 bases between them. CDR3 nucleotide sequence: TGTGCCTGGAGTGTACTGAACGAGCAGTACTTC. The encoded protein is CAWSVLNEQYF.

This chain links TRBV27 with TRBJ1-6; no reliable D call. Germline V lookup: CDR1 MNHEY, CDR2 SMNVEV (reference sequence). The ends were cut back, 0 bases at V and 7 bases at J, with 10 bases in the middle. The length of the CDR3 is 15 residues. The CDR3, as DNA: TGTGCCAGCAGTTTATCGTCTTCAGTAAATTCACCCCTCCACTTT. This codes for CASSLSSSVNSPLHF.

The chain is built from TRBV30 and TRBJ1-4; TRBD1 aligns across 9 bases. With V trimmed by 3 bases and J by 6 bases, 5 bases remained unmatched. The V gene's germline CDR1 is GTSNPN and CDR2 SVGIG (reference sequence). This CDR3 has 14 residues. The CDR3 DNA reads TGTGCCTGGAGACACAGGGGGCACGATGAAAAACTGTTTTTT. This gives the protein CAWRHRGHDEKLFF.

This clone was detected only a few times. This chain uses TRBV18 with TRBJ1-4; the match to TRBD1 covers 7 bases. V gave up 2 bases and J gave up 2 bases; unmatched junction bases: 5. The CDR3 is 16 residues long. Germline V CDR1 and CDR2: KGHSH, LQKENI. CDR3 region: CASSPEHRGTNEKLFF. The CDR3 DNA reads TGTGCCAGCTCACCAGAGCACAGGGGTACTAATGAAAAACTGTTTTTT. Based on the CDR3 plus reference TRBV18 and TRBJ1-4, the full variable domain is NAGVMQNPRHLVRRRGQEARLRCSPMKGHSHVYWYRQLPEEGLKFMVYLQKENIIDESGMPKERFSAEFPKEGPSILRIQQVVRGDSAAYFCASSPEHRGTNEKLFFGSGTQLSVL.

This clone was found many times. V usage is TRBV6-1 and J usage is TRBJ2-2; 11 bases are a match to TRBD2. CDR1 and CDR2 from the germline V gene are MNHNS and SASEGT. Germline trimming cut 6 bases from V and 4 bases from J; bases unmatched to any gene: 4. CDR3 length: 15 residues. CDR3 DNA sequence: TGTGCCAGCAGGGTGCTAGCGGGAGGCACCGGGGAGCTGTTTTTT. This gives the protein CASRVLAGGTGELFF.

This sequence joins TRBV15 and TRBJ2-5; weak D call: TRBD2 (5 bases). Germline lookup yields CDR1 LNHNV and CDR2 YYDKDF (reference sequence). This CDR3 has 14 residues. V lost 0 bases, J lost 5 bases, and 10 bases lay in between. The CDR3 here is CATSREPGMETQYF. CDR3 nucleotides: TGTGCCACCAGCAGAGAGCCGGGGATGGAGACCCAGTACTTC.

The V and J genes are TRBV6-6 and TRBJ2-1, with 7 bases identical to TRBD2. The CDR3 loop spans 15 amino acids. The J segment lost 7 bases and the V segment lost 7 bases, leaving 13 bases of the junction unmatched. In germline, CDR1 is MNHNY, CDR2 SVGAGI (reference sequence). In DNA form, the CDR3 reads TGTGCCAGCACCCCCTGGGGAGGGCCAGTAAATGAGCAGTTCTTC. Amino acid sequence: CASTPWGGPVNEQFF.